Presented here are 4 T cell receptor beta chains from one specimen sequenced in a study of CXCR3-negative and CXCR3-positive naive CD8 T cells. Their cognate antigens are unknown. The study made its TRB cDNA libraries by 5' RACE, adding UMI labels. Using the 5' RACE reads, TCRdb records one entry per CDR3 protein without DNA. Recorded for this sample: some 130,000 distinct CDR3 sequences. Study findings and constraints: More hydrophobic TRB CDR3s were found in CXCR3-positive naive cells than in CXCR3-negative naive cells.

Material: naive CXCR3+ CD8+ T cells from blood. Specified subset: CD45RO-CCR7+CD27+CD95- naive CD8+ T cells expressing CXCR3 (TNR3+). These receptors originate from a human donor in good health. Some clones in this sample may be carry-over from other donors' samples.

J is TRBJ1-1 and V is TRBV5-1. There are 13 residues in the CDR3. Germline V gene lookup returns CDR1 SGHRS and CDR2 YFSETQ. CDR3 in amino acids: CASSLFVATEASF. Together with reference TRBV5-1 and TRBJ1-1, the CDR3 gives the full variable domain: KAGVTQTPRYLIKTRGQQVTLSCSPISGHRSVSWYQQTPGQGLQFLFEYFSETQRNKGNFPGRFSGRQFSNSRSEMNVSTLELGDSALYLCASSLFVATEASFGQGTRLTVV.

V usage is TRBV9 and J usage is TRBJ2-5; TCRdb's assignment of TRBD2 cannot be checked, as there is no DNA. The germline gives CDR1 SGDLS, CDR2 YYNGEE. The CDR3 contains 18 residues. CDR3 in amino acids: CASSASDLTSGSQETQYF.

The chain uses TRBV19 and TRBJ2-1; TCRdb's assignment of TRBD1 cannot be checked, as there is no DNA. This CDR3 has 17 amino acids. The germline V gene encodes CDR1 LNHDA and CDR2 SQIVND (reference sequence). The CDR3 reads CASSIELAGQLYNEQFF.

The V gene is TRBV2, the J gene TRBJ2-7; without DNA, the TCRdb call of TRBD1 cannot be checked. The germline V gene encodes CDR1 SNHLY and CDR2 FYNNEI. CDR3 size: 17 residues. CDR3 sequence reads: CASSYSGNSLSAYEQYF. Complete variable domain (other parts from reference TRBV2 and TRBJ2-7): EPEVTQTPSHQVTQMGQEVILRCVPISNHLYFYWYRQILGQKVEFLVSFYNNEISEKSEIFDDQFSVERPDGSNFTLKIRSTKLEDSAMYFCASSYSGNSLSAYEQYFGPGTRLTVT.